The clone carrying this T cell receptor (beta chain) appeared a few times. Its specificity is not known. Every donor was a healthy Caucasian. The sample is drawn from a study of identical twins. Study outcomes and limitations: It was possible that invariant MAIT and iNKT cells partly confounded the zero-insertion analyses.

Carrying unique molecular identifiers, the cDNA also gained a universal primer site through template switching. TCRdb analysed the 5' RACE reads with MiXCR anew, one entry per CDR3 protein. The sample lists hundreds of thousands of distinct CDR3 sequences; 8.6% were seen once. With 5 bases clipped from V and 3 bases from J, the junction kept 6 bases outside the gene matches. The CDR3 sequence is 15 residues long. Germline V gene sequence: CDR1 SGHTA, CDR2 FQGNSA. These same data were also listed under a study on yellow fever vaccine responses in identical twins. From that report: On the reported evidence, twins' vaccine T cell responses seemed partly convergent and partly personalized.

The specimen was PBMCs. The source is a woman aged 18-29 years in good health. The chain joins TRBV7-2 to TRBJ2-1, with 8 bases fitting TRBD2. CDR3 in amino acids: CASSAPGGGYNEQFF. The CDR3 DNA reads TGTGCCAGCAGCGCTCCGGGAGGGGGCTACAATGAGCAGTTCTTC.